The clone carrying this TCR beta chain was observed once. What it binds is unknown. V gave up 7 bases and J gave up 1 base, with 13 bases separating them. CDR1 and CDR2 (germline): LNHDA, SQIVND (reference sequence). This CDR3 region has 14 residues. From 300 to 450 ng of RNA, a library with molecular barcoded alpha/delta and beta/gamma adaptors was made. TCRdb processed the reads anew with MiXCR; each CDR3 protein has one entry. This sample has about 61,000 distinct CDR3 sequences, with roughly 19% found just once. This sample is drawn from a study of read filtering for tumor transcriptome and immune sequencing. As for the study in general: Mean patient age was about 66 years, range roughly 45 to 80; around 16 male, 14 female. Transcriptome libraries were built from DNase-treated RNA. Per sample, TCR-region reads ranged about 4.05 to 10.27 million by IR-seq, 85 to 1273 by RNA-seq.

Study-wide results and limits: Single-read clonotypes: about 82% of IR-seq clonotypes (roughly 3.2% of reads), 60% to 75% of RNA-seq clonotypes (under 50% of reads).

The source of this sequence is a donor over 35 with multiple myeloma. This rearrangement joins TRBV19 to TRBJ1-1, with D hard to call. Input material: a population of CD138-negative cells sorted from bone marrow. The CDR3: CASKAGPQNTEAFF. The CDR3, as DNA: TGTGCCAGTAAAGCCGGGCCCCAGAACACTGAAGCTTTCTTT.